This T cell receptor (beta chain) was sequenced for a study of Ad26.COV2.S vaccination and SARS-CoV-2 variants. Study-level findings and limits: The placebo group had lower spike-specific TCR breadth than the vaccine recipients did.

Measured with immunoSEQ multiplex PCR; TCRdb has only the in-frame clones, and not every one. The sample has roughly 400,000 clones, about 92% seen once. Regarding treatment: over 15 received Ad26.COV2.S at low or high dose, single or two shots; about five received placebo; per-sample allocation not given. Vaccine and placebo recipients were sampled on day 63 after the first injection. An adult of 18-55 years in Boston served as donor. V was cut by 5 bases and J by 0 bases, with 11 bases left in between. From germline, CDR1 is SGHTA and CDR2 FQGTGA. The CDR3 sequence is 15 residues long. To note about this clone: Its antigen is unknown.

This sequence joins TRBV7-3 and TRBJ2-1; the D call may be TRBD1 or TRBD2 (5 bases each). The starting material was peripheral blood, obtained in a trial of Ad26.COV2.S vaccine versus placebo. This clonotype was sampled from a person between 18 and 59 years old who received the Ad26.COV2.S COVID-19 vaccine or a placebo. The CDR3 nucleotides are TGTGCCAGCAGCCCGGGGCGAAGCTCCTACAATGAGCAGTTCTTC. This translates into CASSPGRSSYNEQFF.